This T cell receptor (beta chain) comes out of a study of patients and donors after allogeneic stem cell transplantation. Via MiXCR, TCRdb re-called the RT-PCR reads, giving one row per CDR3 protein. The sample lists about 16,000 distinct CDR3 sequences, 27% occurring once. The CDR3 has 17 residues. The V and J ends lost 0 bases and 1 base respectively, with 15 bases between them. CDR1 LGHNA and CDR2 YSLEER come from the germline V gene. Sequenced: blood, either unsorted or a sorted T cell fraction (not recorded which). This chain links TRBV4-3 with TRBJ1-1, with TRBD1 as a possible D gene (5 bases). The sequence was collected from a human donor who was either an allogeneic HSCT recipient or a stem cell or donor lymphocyte infusion donor (not recorded which). It is not recorded whose cells these are; they may come from a transplant donor. The CDR3 region has the DNA TGCGCCAGCAGCCAAGATGGCAGGGTCATCCAGAACACTGAAGCTTTCTTT. Translation gives CASSQDGRVIQNTEAFF.